This TCR beta chain was identified during a study of blood T cell repertoires in COVID-19. Study background: Samples representing acute and convalescent COVID-19 were sourced from the United States, Italy and Spain.

Original methodology: Estimates of nucleated cell counts were drawn from the amplification of reference gene primers. Data came from immunoSEQ multiplex PCR; TCRdb stores just in-frame clones and leaves some out. V, J and clone size derive from that table, while D and trimming were established from the DNA sequence. This sample has 150,000 to 200,000 clones, with 70% to 90% found just once. This TCR was sampled from a man aged 45-65 years with active or convalescent COVID-19. The specimen was peripheral blood.

The CDR3 region has the DNA TGTGCCAGCAGCCAAGCGGCGGGCGGGGGCAACTATGGCTACACCTTC. It translates to CASSQAAGGGNYGYTF. The chain employs TRBV4-2 and TRBJ1-2, with D possibly being TRBD1 (6 bases). The CDR3 runs 16 residues. Germline values: CDR1 LGHNA, CDR2 YNFKEQ. Trimming stripped 1 base from V and 2 bases from J, with 14 bases between.